The source of this TCR beta chain is a study of vaccination effects on CD4 cells after COVID-19. As for the study in general: Post-vaccine sample collection fell at a median of 72 days after the second dose.

Clones were sequenced by immunoSEQ multiplex PCR, and TCRdb holds only the in-frame ones, with some missing. The sample has 65,000 to 95,000 clones; under 80% are singletons. Comment on this clone: Its target is not known.

Germline V gene lookup returns CDR1 LNHDA and CDR2 SQIVND (reference sequence). The V gene end was trimmed by 1 base and the J gene end by 1 base; junction bases not matched to a gene: 11. CDR3 length: 18 residues. The ViraFEST assay expanded antigen-specific CD4+ T cells with viral peptide pools before sequencing. An approximately ten-day culture period preceded the isolation of CD4+ T cells. Either the mRNA-1273 or the BNT162b2 vaccine was given to participants as two doses. Every well got over 1.5 million PBMC, which were grown with 8.5 to 10 IU/ml IL-2 and around 10 ug/ml peptides. At days 3 and 7, half of the medium was exchanged for IL-2 medium.

V gene TRBV19 combines with J gene TRBJ1-1; 8 bases match TRBD1. The receptor comes from a human donor who received a COVID-19 vaccine. The material was CD4+ T cells from PBMCs cultured with HCoV-OC43 spike peptides, obtained after COVID-19 vaccination. As to subset: HCoV-OC43 spike overlapping peptide pool stimulation. The CDR3 DNA sequence: TGTGCCAGTAGTATAGTTAATCAGGGGGCTAGGACGAACACTGAAGCTTTCTTT. Amino acids: CASSIVNQGARTNTEAFF.